These T cell receptor beta chains were read from a single sample in a study of shared clonotypes between healthy human individuals. Here immunoSEQ multiplex PCR was the method, and the copy in TCRdb shows in-frame clones only, minus some. The repertoire consists of 2,500,000 or so clones, with roughly 93% occurring once and the leading ten covering around 0.37%. The specimen was naive CD4+ T cells from PBMCs. The receptors originated from a man aged 18 to 29 in good health. Some clones in this sample may be carry-over from other donors' samples. Both conserved end residues are part of each CDR3. A D gene is named only where the DNA matches it firmly. Clone sizes are given selectively: once, few, many, or a class where the clone is expanded.

>-|TRBJ1-5|-|TRBV30
TGTGCCTGGGGCCTTAGTAGCAATCAGCCCCAGCATTTT
CAWGLSSNQPQHF
>once|TRBJ2-3|-|TRBV7-2
TGTGCCAGCAGCCACGTCCTCGGTTCTGGACCCCGCTTCACAGATACGCAGTATTTT
CASSHVLGSGPRFTDTQYF
>-|TRBJ1-5|-|TRBV4-1
TGCGCCAGCAGCCAAGAGGTCACGGGTGGTCAGCCCCAGCATTTT
CASSQEVTGGQPQHF
>-|TRBJ2-5|-|TRBV5-1
TGCGCCAGCAGCTTGGAGGTGGGATTACAAGAGACCCAGTACTTC
CASSLEVGLQETQYF
>-|TRBJ2-1|TRBD2|TRBV7-2
TGTGCCAGCAGCTCCGACAGGGATGTACCGGGACTAGCGGGGAATGAGCAGTTCTTC
CASSSDRDVPGLAGNEQFF
>-|TRBJ2-3|-|TRBV5-1
TGCGCCAGCAGCATCGCGCAGGGCACAGATACGCAGTATTTT
CASSIAQGTDTQYF
>-|TRBJ1-1|TRBD1|TRBV28
TGTGCCAGCAGTTTTCGCGGACAGGGGAACACTGAAGCTTTCTTT
CASSFRGQGNTEAFF
>-|TRBJ2-1|-|TRBV4-1
TGCGCCAGCAGCCAAGGTATCACGTGGGGAAATGAGCAGTTCTTC
CASSQGITWGNEQFF
>-|TRBJ2-3|TRBD2|TRBV7-2
TGTGCCAGCAGCTTAGGACTAGCGGGAGGGCAGGGAGATACGCAGTATTTT
CASSLGLAGGQGDTQYF
>-|TRBJ1-2|TRBD1|TRBV7-9
TGTGCCAGCAGCTTAGCTGGGACAGCCGGCAGCGGCTACACCTTC
CASSLAGTAGSGYTF
>once|TRBJ1-2|-|TRBV5-1
TGCGCCAGCAGCTCCACCGGGACAAGCCGTTCCTATGGCTACACCTTC
CASSSTGTSRSYGYTF
>-|TRBJ1-1|-|TRBV5-4
TGTGCCAGCACCCCGGTTGGGCCCGGAACTGAAGCTTTCTTT
CASTPVGPGTEAFF
>-|TRBJ1-5|-|TRBV15
TGTGCCACCAGCCGTCGCGACAGAACCAATCAGCCCCAGCATTTT
CATSRRDRTNQPQHF
>-|TRBJ2-1|TRBD2|TRBV7-8
TGTGCCAGCAGCCTCAAAGGACTAGCGGGAGACAATGAGCAGTTCTTC
CASSLKGLAGDNEQFF
>-|TRBJ1-5|-|TRBV19
TGTGCCAGTACTACAGGGTTTCAGCCCCAGCATTTT
CASTTGFQPQHF